This section outlines one TCR beta chain sequence together with its context. The target antigen is unknown. Libraries were prepared by immunoSEQ multiplex PCR; TCRdb keeps only in-frame clonotypes and omits some of them. This table holds roughly 2.2 million clones, around 90% found once. The sample belongs to a study of shared clonotypes between healthy human individuals. The wider study: Donors had three CD4 naive, three CD4 memory, two CD8 naive and one CD8 memory plate apiece. Study outcomes and limitations: Rarefaction revealed incomplete sorted-subset sequencing despite large depth. Generation probabilities were higher for clonotypes shared across all four sorted-subset donors than for unshared ones.

The CDR3 is 14 amino acids. Looked up from germline, CDR1 is SGDLS and CDR2 is YYNGEE. The germline V and J ends were trimmed by 6 bases and 3 bases, with 13 bases remaining between them. This rearrangement joins TRBV9 to TRBJ2-1, with D possibly TRBD2 on 6 matching bases. Input material: naive CD4+ T cells from PBMCs. Subset described: CD45RA+ positively selected. The sequence was collected from a man aged 18 to 29 in good health. Some clones in this sample may be carry-over from other donors' samples. CDR3 loop: CASNWGSGYNEQFF. DNA for the CDR3: TGTGCCAGCAACTGGGGTAGCGGCTACAATGAGCAGTTCTTC.